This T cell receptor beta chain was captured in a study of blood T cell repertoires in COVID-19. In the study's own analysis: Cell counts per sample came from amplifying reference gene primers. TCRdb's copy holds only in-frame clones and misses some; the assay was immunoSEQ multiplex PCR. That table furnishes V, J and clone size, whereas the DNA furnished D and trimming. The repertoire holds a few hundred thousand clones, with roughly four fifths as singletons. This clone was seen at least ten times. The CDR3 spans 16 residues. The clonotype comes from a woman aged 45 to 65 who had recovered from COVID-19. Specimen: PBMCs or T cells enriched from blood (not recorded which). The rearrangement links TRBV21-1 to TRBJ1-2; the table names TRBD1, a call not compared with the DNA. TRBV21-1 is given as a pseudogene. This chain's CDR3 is CASSKVGNRGLSGYTF. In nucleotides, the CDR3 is TGTGCCAGCAGCAAAGTGGGGAACAGGGGGCTTAGTGGCTACACCTTC.